A selection of T cell receptor beta chains follows, all from one sample in a study of cytomegalovirus exposure and HLA in healthy donors. Method: immunoSEQ multiplex PCR; TCRdb's copy keeps in-frame clones and lacks some. The data contain around 120,000 clones, under 90% of them singletons. Sequenced sample: PBMCs. The source is a man aged 18 to 29 in good health and CMV-seronegative. Both conserved end residues are trimmed from each CDR3. Each record gives: D gene, V gene, J gene, CDR3 length, CDR3 protein. The D gene is left open where the match is weak.

>TRBD1|TRBV2|TRBJ1-2|11
ASRRTGWYGYT
>NA|TRBV23-1|TRBJ2-2|12
ASSQSRRTGELF
>NA|TRBV7-2|TRBJ2-7|13
ASSLGPQGHYEQY
>TRBD2|TRBV6-5|TRBJ2-3|14
ASSYSGTSGADTQY
>TRBD2|TRBV7-3|TRBJ2-3|13
ASSFRGGPADTQY
>TRBD1|TRBV25-1|TRBJ1-1|10
ASTATGYVAF
>NA|TRBV6-1|TRBJ2-7|14
ASSEEGTEPSYEQY
>NA|TRBV5-1|TRBJ2-2|11
ASSLGSTGELF
>NA|TRBV2|TRBJ2-1|9
ASSGLNEQF
>NA|TRBV27|TRBJ1-2|11
ASSLAGTYGYT
>NA|TRBV30|TRBJ1-6|11
TWTRANNSPLH